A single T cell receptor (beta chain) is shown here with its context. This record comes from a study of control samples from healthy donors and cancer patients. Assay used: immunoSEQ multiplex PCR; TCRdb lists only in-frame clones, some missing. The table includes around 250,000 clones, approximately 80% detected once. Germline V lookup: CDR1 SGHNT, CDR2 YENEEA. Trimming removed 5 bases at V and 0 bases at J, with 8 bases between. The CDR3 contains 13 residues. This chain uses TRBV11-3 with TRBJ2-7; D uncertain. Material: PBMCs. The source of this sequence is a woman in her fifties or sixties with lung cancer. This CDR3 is CASSLTDSYEQYF. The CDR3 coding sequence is TGTGCCAGCAGCCTGACCGACTCCTACGAGCAGTACTTC.